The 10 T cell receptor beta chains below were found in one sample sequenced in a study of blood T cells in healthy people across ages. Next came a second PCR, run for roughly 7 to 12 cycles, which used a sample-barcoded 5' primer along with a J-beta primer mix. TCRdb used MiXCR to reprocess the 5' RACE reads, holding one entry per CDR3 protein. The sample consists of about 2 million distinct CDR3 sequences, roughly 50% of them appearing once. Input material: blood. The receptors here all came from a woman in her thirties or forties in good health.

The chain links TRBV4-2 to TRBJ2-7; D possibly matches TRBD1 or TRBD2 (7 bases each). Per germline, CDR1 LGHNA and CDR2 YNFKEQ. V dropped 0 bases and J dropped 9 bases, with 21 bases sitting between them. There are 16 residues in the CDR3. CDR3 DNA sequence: TGTGCCAGCAGCCAAGATAGGGGGCGGGGGCTCATGGGGCAGTACTTC. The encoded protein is CASSQDRGRGLMGQYF.

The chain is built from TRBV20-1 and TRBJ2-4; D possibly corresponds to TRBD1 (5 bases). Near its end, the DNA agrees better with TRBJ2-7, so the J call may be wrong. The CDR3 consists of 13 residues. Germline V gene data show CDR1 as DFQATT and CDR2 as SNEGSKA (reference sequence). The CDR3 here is CSAQVTGACEQYF. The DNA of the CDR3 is TGCAGTGCTCAGGTGACTGGGGCCTGCGAGCAGTACTTC.

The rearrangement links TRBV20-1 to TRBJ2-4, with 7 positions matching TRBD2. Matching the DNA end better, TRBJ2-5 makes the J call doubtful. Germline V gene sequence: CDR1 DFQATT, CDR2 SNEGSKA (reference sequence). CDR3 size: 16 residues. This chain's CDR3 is CSARDPNGGTQETQYF. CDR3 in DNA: TGCAGTGCTAGAGATCCTAACGGGGGGACCCAAGAGACCCAGTACTTC.

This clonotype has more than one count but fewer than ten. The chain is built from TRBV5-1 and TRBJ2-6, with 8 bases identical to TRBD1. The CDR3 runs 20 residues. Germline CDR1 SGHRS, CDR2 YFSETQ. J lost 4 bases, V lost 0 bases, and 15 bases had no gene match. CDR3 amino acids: CASSLAFFGTGISGANVLTF. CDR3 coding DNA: TGCGCCAGCAGCTTGGCTTTTTTCGGGACAGGAATCTCCGGGGCCAACGTCCTGACTTTC.

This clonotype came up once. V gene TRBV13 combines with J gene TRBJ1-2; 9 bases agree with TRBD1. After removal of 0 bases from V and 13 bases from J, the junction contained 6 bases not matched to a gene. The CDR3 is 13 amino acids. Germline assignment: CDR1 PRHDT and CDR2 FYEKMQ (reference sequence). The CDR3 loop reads CASSLGRTGDFTF. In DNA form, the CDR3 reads TGTGCCAGCAGCTTAGGCAGGACAGGGGACTTCACCTTC.

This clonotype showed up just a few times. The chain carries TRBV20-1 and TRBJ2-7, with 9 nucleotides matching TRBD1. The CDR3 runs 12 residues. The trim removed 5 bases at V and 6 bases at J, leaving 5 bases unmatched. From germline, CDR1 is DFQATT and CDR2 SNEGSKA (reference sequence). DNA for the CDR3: TGCAGTGCTCGACAGGGGGTGGGCGAGCAGTACTTC. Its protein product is CSARQGVGEQYF.

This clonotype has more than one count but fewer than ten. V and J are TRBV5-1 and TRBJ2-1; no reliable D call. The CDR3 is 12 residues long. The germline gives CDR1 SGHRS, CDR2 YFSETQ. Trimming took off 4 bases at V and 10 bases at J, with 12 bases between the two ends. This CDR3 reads CASSPPNGEQFF. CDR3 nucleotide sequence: TGCGCCAGCAGCCCACCGAACGGCGAGCAGTTCTTC.

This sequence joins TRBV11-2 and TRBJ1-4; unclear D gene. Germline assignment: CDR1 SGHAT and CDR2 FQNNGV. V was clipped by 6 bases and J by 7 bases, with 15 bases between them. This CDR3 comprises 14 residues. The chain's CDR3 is CASSPRPEAEKLFF. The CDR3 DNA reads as TGTGCCAGCAGTCCCCGTCCGGAAGCTGAAAAACTGTTTTTT.

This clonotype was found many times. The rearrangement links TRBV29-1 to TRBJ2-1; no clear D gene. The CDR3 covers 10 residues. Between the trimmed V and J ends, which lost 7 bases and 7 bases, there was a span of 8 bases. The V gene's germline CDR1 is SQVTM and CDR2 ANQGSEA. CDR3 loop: CSAESNEQFF. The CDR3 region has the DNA TGCAGCGCCGAAAGTAATGAGCAGTTCTTC.

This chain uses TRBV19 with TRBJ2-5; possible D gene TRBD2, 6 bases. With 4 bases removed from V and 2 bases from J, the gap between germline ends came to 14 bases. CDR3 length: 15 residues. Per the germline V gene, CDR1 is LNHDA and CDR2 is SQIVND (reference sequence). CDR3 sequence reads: CASSKGRPFQETQYF. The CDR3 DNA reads TGTGCCAGTAGTAAGGGGAGGCCATTTCAAGAGACCCAGTACTTC.